The rows below give T cell receptor beta chains drawn from one sample of a study of T cell changes during pregnancy in multiple sclerosis. The method was immunoSEQ multiplex PCR; TCRdb's version includes in-frame clones alone and lacks a portion of them. Of about 80,000 clones detected, 90% to 95% appear once; the ten largest clones hold over 1.3%. The sequencing here drew on peripheral blood, taken before pregnancy. The source of these receptors is a female donor with multiple sclerosis, enrolled in a pregnancy study. The CDR3 runs from the conserved cysteine through the conserved F or W. Fields, in order: V gene, clone size, D gene, J gene, CDR3 protein, CDR3 DNA. D genes are given only for firm matches. Clone size appears in some rows only: once, few, many, or a class for an expanded clone.

TRBV2	NA	TRBD1	TRBJ1-2	CALTGVDGYTF	TGTGCCTTGACAGGGGTTGATGGCTACACCTTC
TRBV27	NA	TRBD1	TRBJ1-6	CASSLSPGTGGYNSPLHF	TGTGCCAGCAGTTTATCCCCCGGGACAGGGGGCTATAATTCACCCCTCCACTTT
TRBV14	NA	NA	TRBJ1-1	CASSPGMYTEAFF	TGTGCCAGCAGCCCGGGGATGTACACTGAAGCTTTCTTT
TRBV5-1	NA	TRBD1	TRBJ1-2	CASSLNPGQVYGYTF	TGCGCCAGCAGCTTGAATCCGGGACAGGTCTATGGCTACACCTTC
TRBV29-1	NA	NA	TRBJ1-4	CSVEDFDGSGEKLFF	TGCAGCGTTGAAGATTTTGATGGGAGTGGTGAAAAACTGTTTTTT
TRBV13	NA	NA	TRBJ1-2	CASSSGQKYGYTF	TGTGCCAGCAGCTCGGGTCAGAAATATGGCTACACCTTC
TRBV10-3	NA	TRBD2	TRBJ2-7	CAIGSGGAYEQYF	TGTGCCATCGGGAGCGGGGGGGCATACGAGCAGTACTTC
TRBV5-1	NA	TRBD1	TRBJ2-3	CASSLGTGGIDTQYF	TGCGCCAGCAGCTTGGGGACAGGGGGTATAGATACGCAGTATTTT
TRBV7-2	NA	NA	TRBJ2-2	CASNSRNTGELFF	TGTGCCAGCAACAGCCGAAACACCGGGGAGCTGTTTTTT
TRBV13	NA	NA	TRBJ2-5	CASSLVRETQYF	TGTGCCAGCAGCTTAGTGAGGGAGACCCAGTACTTC
TRBV7-8	NA	TRBD1	TRBJ1-3	CASSYLRQGAVGNTIYF	TGTGCCAGCAGCTATCTTCGACAGGGGGCTGTCGGAAACACCATATATTTT
TRBV4-2	NA	NA	TRBJ2-2	CASSQDSGSGELFF	TGTGCCAGCAGCCAAGATTCGGGATCCGGGGAGCTGTTTTTT
TRBV12-5	NA	TRBD1	TRBJ2-7	CATREGQASYEQYF	TGTGCTACAAGGGAAGGACAGGCCTCCTACGAGCAGTACTTC
TRBV27	NA	TRBD1	TRBJ1-1	CASSLETGEPEAFF	TGTGCCAGCAGTTTGGAGACAGGGGAACCCGAAGCTTTCTTT
TRBV5-1	NA	NA	TRBJ1-1	CASSLDPGSANTEAFF	TGCGCCAGCAGCTTGGATCCGGGATCGGCGAACACTGAAGCTTTCTTT
TRBV5-1	NA	NA	TRBJ2-5	CASSLVTAGAETQYF	TGCGCCAGCAGCTTGGTTACCGCGGGGGCAGAGACCCAGTACTTC
TRBV2	NA	NA	TRBJ2-2	CASSEEGTGELFF	TGTGCCAGCAGTGAGGAGGGCACCGGGGAGCTGTTTTTT
TRBV27	NA	TRBD1	TRBJ1-1	CASSYGTGETEAFF	TGTGCCAGCAGTTACGGGACAGGAGAAACTGAAGCTTTCTTT
TRBV5-4	NA	NA	TRBJ2-5	CASSLLGGETQYF	TGTGCCAGCAGCTTGTTGGGGGGTGAGACCCAGTACTTC
TRBV7-2	once	NA	TRBJ1-5	CASCESNQPQHF	TGTGCCAGCTGTGAGAGCAATCAGCCCCAGCATTTT
TRBV13	NA	NA	TRBJ2-3	CASSKTGSGTDTQYF	TGTGCCAGCAGCAAAACAGGGTCTGGCACAGATACGCAGTATTTT
TRBV2	NA	TRBD1	TRBJ1-1	CASRQGRMESTEAFF	TGTGCCAGCCGACAGGGGAGGATGGAGAGCACTGAAGCTTTCTTT
TRBV13	NA	TRBD2	TRBJ2-3	CASSFPSGGVHTQYF	TGTGCCAGCAGCTTTCCTAGCGGGGGGGTACATACGCAGTATTTT
TRBV2	NA	NA	TRBJ2-5	CASSGGQYQETQYF	TGTGCCAGCAGTGGTGGGCAGTACCAAGAGACCCAGTACTTC
TRBV6-1	once	NA	TRBJ2-5	CASSVLSSGGSGTQYF	TGTGCCAGCAGTGTTTTGAGTAGCGGAGGCTCGGGGACCCAGTACTTC
TRBV9	NA	TRBD1	TRBJ1-3	CASSGGQGVNAIYF	TGTGCCAGCAGCGGGGGCCAGGGGGTTAACGCCATATATTTT
TRBV5-1	NA	NA	TRBJ2-7	CASSGGTYEQYF	TGCGCCAGCAGCGGCGGGACCTACGAGCAGTACTTC
TRBV29-1	NA	NA	TRBJ1-5	CSVRDTIMGGNQPQHF	TGCAGCGTGAGGGACACAATAATGGGTGGCAATCAGCCCCAGCATTTT
TRBV5-6	NA	TRBD1	TRBJ1-1	CASSFGTGNTEAFF	TGTGCCAGCAGCTTCGGGACAGGGAACACTGAAGCTTTCTTT
TRBV30	NA	NA	TRBJ1-1	CAWSRSGNTEAFF	TGTGCCTGGAGTAGATCGGGGAACACTGAAGCTTTCTTT
TRBV4-1	NA	TRBD2	TRBJ2-1	CASSPKLAGVHEQFF	TGCGCCAGCAGCCCGAAACTAGCGGGGGTCCATGAGCAGTTCTTC
TRBV18	NA	NA	TRBJ2-5	CASSPGGVETQYF	TGTGCCAGCTCACCAGGGGGCGTCGAGACCCAGTACTTC
TRBV5-1	NA	NA	TRBJ2-5	CAPKRSENSQETQYF	TGCGCCCCCAAGAGGTCGGAAAACTCTCAAGAGACCCAGTACTTC
TRBV11-2	once	TRBD2	TRBJ2-1	CASSSSGTSAFGEQFF	TGTGCCAGCAGCTCCTCCGGGACTAGCGCTTTTGGGGAGCAGTTCTTC
TRBV10-3	NA	TRBD2	TRBJ2-7	CAISEGGVEQYF	TGTGCCATCTCGGAGGGAGGGGTCGAGCAGTACTTC
TRBV7-9	NA	TRBD1	TRBJ1-2	CASSMRPGQPVDGYGYTF	TGTGCCAGCAGCATGCGTCCGGGACAGCCGGTTGATGGCTATGGCTACACCTTC